This T cell receptor (beta chain) was identified during a study of regulatory T cells in long-lasting Graves disease. Study information: For a period under 3 months, newly diagnosed Graves' patients had taken antithyroid drugs. Whole-study findings and limits: Newly diagnosed patients had higher TCR diversity than persistent Graves' patients did.

This clonotype has only one observation. The antigen is not known. A far larger clone lies a single base away; this is likely a read error. Stated time point: newly diagnosed GD, antithyroid drugs for less than 3 months. TCR sequences were obtained from RNA taken from PBMCs. The authors built TCR beta libraries using iRepertoire HTBI primers and Arm-PCR of CDR3 regions. One entry per CDR3 protein results from TCRdb running MiXCR on the multiplex PCR reads. The profile shows approximately 310,000 distinct CDR3 sequences, roughly 18% of them singletons. Trimming cost V 6 bases and J 2 bases; bases outside gene matches: 13. Germline-derived CDR1 and CDR2 are MNHEY and SMNVEV (reference sequence). This CDR3 region has 19 residues.

This receptor was identified in a female donor with Graves disease. This sample comprised peripheral blood mononuclear cells (PBMCs), obtained at new diagnosis, from a patient treated with antithyroid drugs. The chain has TRBV27 and TRBJ2-3; TRBD2 agrees at 14 bases. The CDR3 region is CASSFVGTSGSHTTDTQYF. The CDR3 DNA reads as TGTGCCAGCAGCTTTGTTGGGACTAGCGGGAGCCATACCACAGATACGCAGTATTTT.